This TCR beta chain was captured by sequencing in a study of response to subunit inactivated influenza vaccine. Germline V gives CDR1 SGHAT, CDR2 FQNNGV. V lost 6 bases, J lost 7 bases, and 14 bases stayed unmatched. The CDR3 is made up of 18 amino acids. Each CDR3 protein is one row after TCRdb ran MiXCR on the RT-PCR reads. This table holds about 500,000 distinct CDR3 sequences, over 10% found once. The origin of this receptor is a man aged 45 to 65 who received an inactivated influenza vaccine. This sample comprised PBMCs from blood, obtained about 40 days after vaccination. The J gene is TRBJ2-1, the V gene TRBV11-2; TRBD2 agrees at 14 bases. The CDR3 nucleotides are TGTGCCAGCAGACGGGGACTAGCGGGGGTCTTAAGTAGGAATGAGCAGTTCTTC. Encoded protein: CASRRGLAGVLSRNEQFF.